This TCR beta chain was documented in a study of cytomegalovirus exposure and HLA in healthy donors. Study-level information: There were about 85 million unique TCRs (from HLA-typed donors) in an early data release.

Study-wide points: In an earlier analysis, in some 540 donors, most V segments appeared productive either ~90% or ~30% of the time.

A multiplex PCR was run with 60 Vbeta primers and 13 Jbeta primers. Generated by immunoSEQ multiplex PCR, the TCRdb table keeps only in-frame clones and is missing some. The table shows some 200,000 clones, with approximately 80% occurring only once. CDR1 GTSNPN and CDR2 SVGIG come from the germline V gene (reference sequence). Germline trimming cut 4 bases from V and 0 bases from J; bases unmatched to any gene: 15. There are 19 residues in the CDR3. In the case of this clone: As yet, its antigen is unknown.

The sequence derives from a girl aged 2 to 10 in good health and CMV-seronegative. The chain combines TRBV30 with TRBJ2-2; 9 bases match TRBD2. Sequences were obtained from PBMCs. In nucleotides, the CDR3 is TGTGCCTGGATTCCCTCTTACAGCGGGAGGACCACGAACACCGGGGAGCTGTTTTTT. This translates into CAWIPSYSGRTTNTGELFF.